This entry concerns a single TCR beta chain. This entry belongs to a study of T cell responses to AZD1222 COVID-19 vaccine. Measured with immunoSEQ multiplex PCR; TCRdb has only the in-frame clones, and not every one. Here the sample spans 120,000 to 150,000 clones, around 90% being singletons. The V gene's germline CDR1 is KGHSH and CDR2 LQKENI. The CDR3 runs to 17 residues. V was trimmed by 6 bases and J by 0 bases, leaving 20 bases between them. This specimen was peripheral blood, taken 28 days after the second AZD1222 dose. The source of this sequence is an adult who received the AZD1222 COVID-19 vaccine. The V and J genes are TRBV18 and TRBJ1-1; D uncertain. The CDR3 loop reads CASSRLEEVYMNTEAFF. The CDR3 bases are TGTGCCAGCTCCCGTCTCGAAGAGGTTTACATGAACACTGAAGCTTTCTTT. Together with reference TRBV18 and TRBJ1-1, the CDR3 gives the full variable domain: NAGVMQNPRHLVRRRGQEARLRCSPMKGHSHVYWYRQLPEEGLKFMVYLQKENIIDESGMPKERFSAEFPKEGPSILRIQQVVRGDSAAYFCASSRLEEVYMNTEAFFGQGTRLTVV.